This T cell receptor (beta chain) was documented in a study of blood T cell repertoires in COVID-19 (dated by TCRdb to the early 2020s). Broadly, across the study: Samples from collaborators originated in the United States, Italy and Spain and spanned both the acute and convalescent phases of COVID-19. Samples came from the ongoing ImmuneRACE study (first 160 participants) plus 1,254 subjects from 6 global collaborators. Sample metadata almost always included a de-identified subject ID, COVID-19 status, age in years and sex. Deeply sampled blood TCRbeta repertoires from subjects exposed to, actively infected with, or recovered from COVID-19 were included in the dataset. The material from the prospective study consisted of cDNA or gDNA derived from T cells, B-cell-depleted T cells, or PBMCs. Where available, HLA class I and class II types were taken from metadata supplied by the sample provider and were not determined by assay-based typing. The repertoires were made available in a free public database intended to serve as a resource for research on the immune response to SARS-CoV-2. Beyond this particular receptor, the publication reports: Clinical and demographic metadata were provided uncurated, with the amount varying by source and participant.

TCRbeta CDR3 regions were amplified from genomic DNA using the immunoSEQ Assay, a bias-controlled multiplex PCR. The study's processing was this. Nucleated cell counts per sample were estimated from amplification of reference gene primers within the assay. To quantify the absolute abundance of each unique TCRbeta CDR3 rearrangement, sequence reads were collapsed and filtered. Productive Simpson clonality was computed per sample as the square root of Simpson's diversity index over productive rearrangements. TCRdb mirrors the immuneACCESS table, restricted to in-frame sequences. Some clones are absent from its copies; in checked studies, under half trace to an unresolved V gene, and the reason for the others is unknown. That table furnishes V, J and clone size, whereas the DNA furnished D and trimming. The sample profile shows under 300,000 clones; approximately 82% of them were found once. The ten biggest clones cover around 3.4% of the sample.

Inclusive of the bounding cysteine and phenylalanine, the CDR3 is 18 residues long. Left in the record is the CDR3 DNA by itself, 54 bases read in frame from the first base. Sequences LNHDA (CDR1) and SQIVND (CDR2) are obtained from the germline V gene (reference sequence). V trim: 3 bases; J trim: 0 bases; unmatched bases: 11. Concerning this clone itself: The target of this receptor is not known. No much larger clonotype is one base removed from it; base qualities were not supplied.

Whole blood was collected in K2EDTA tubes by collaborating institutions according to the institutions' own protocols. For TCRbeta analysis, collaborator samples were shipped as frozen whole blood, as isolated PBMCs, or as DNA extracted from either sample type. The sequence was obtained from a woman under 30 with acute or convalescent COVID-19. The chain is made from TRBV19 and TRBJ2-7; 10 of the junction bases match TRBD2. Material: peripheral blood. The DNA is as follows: TGTGCCAGTAGTATGAAGTTAGGACTAGCGGTCCGCTCCTACGAGCAGTACTTC. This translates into CASSMKLGLAVRSYEQYF.